Below are 27 T cell receptor beta chains sequenced from a single sample in a study of blood T cell repertoires in COVID-19. Sequencing was performed with immunoSEQ multiplex PCR; in TCRdb, only in-frame clones are kept and a portion is missing. The sample consists of about 150,000 clones, over 65% of them appearing once. The specimen sequenced was peripheral blood. Receptor source: a man aged 45-65 years with acute or convalescent COVID-19.

The chain links TRBV10-1 to TRBJ2-3; D is possibly TRBD1 (6 bases). The CDR3 is 15 amino acids. Looked up from germline, CDR1 is WNHNN and CDR2 is SYGVQD (reference sequence). The V end was cut by 1 base, the J end by 2 bases, with 10 bases between. The CDR3 reads CASSEYGQITDTQYF. In nucleotides, the CDR3 is TGCGCCAGCAGTGAGTACGGACAGATCACAGATACGCAGTATTTT.

The chain recombines TRBV6-4 with TRBJ1-2; tentatively, D is TRBD1 (6 bases). With 3 bases removed from V and 8 bases from J, the gap between germline ends came to 13 bases. CDR1 is MRHNA and CDR2 is SNTAGT in the germline V gene. There are 13 residues in the CDR3. The CDR3 reads CASSESWGRGYTF. For the CDR3, the DNA is TGTGCCAGCAGTGAATCTTGGGGGCGCGGCTACACCTTC.

The gene calls are TRBV6-1 and TRBJ1-6, with TRBD1 matching over 8 bases. This CDR3 has 14 residues. With V trimmed by 1 base and J by 9 bases, 2 bases remained unmatched. Per germline, CDR1 MNHNS and CDR2 SASEGT. The chain's CDR3 is CASSEGDRGSPLHF. CDR3 sequence (DNA): TGTGCCAGCAGTGAAGGCGACAGGGGTTCACCCCTCCACTTT.

V and J are TRBV14 and TRBJ1-5, with D hard to call. The CDR3 is 13 residues long. The germline CDR1 and CDR2 sequences are SGHDN and FVKESK. The germline V and J ends were trimmed by 3 bases and 7 bases, with 10 bases remaining between them. Here the CDR3 reads CASSQLPGQPQHF. The CDR3 nucleotides read TGTGCCAGCAGCCAGCTACCGGGGCAGCCCCAGCATTTT. Full variable domain (outside the CDR3, taken from reference TRBV14 and TRBJ1-5): EAGVTQFPSHSVIEKGQTVTLRCDPISGHDNLYWYRRVMGKEIKFLLHFVKESKQDESGMPNNRFLAERTGGTYSTLKVQPAELEDSGVYFCASSQLPGQPQHFGDGTRLSIL.

V usage is TRBV19 and J usage is TRBJ2-7; perhaps TRBD1 as D (6 bases). This CDR3 comprises 14 residues. V was shortened by 5 bases and J by 3 bases, with 14 bases between the two germline ends. The germline V gene has CDR1 LNHDA and CDR2 SQIVND (reference sequence). CDR3 nucleotides: TGTGCCAGTAGTTCCGACAGGACCAGCTACGAGCAGTACTTC. It encodes CASSSDRTSYEQYF.

The chain links TRBV7-9 to TRBJ1-2, with D unresolved. Germline loops: CDR1 SEHNR, CDR2 FQNEAQ (reference sequence). Trimming pared 1 base from V and 2 bases from J, leaving 8 bases between. This CDR3 is built from 14 residues. This CDR3 reads CASSLDSGNYGYTF. The CDR3 DNA reads TGTGCCAGCAGCTTAGATTCGGGAAACTATGGCTACACCTTC.

J is TRBJ2-2 and V is TRBV5-8; 10 positions match TRBD1. With V trimmed by 4 bases and J by 5 bases, 11 bases remained unmatched. Germline V gives CDR1 SGHTS, CDR2 YDEGEE. The CDR3 is made up of 17 amino acids. This CDR3 is CASSPYSGTGETGELFF. The CDR3 DNA sequence: TGTGCCAGCAGCCCCTACTCCGGGACAGGGGAGACCGGGGAGCTGTTTTTT.

The chain is built from TRBV5-1 and TRBJ2-2; tentative D call: TRBD1 (6 bases). Germline V gene data show CDR1 as SGHRS and CDR2 as YFSETQ. This CDR3 is 15 amino acids long. V was clipped by 0 bases and J by 6 bases, with 12 bases between them. CDR3 sequence reads: CASSLAAGVAGELFF. The CDR3 DNA reads TGCGCCAGCAGCTTGGCGGCAGGGGTGGCCGGGGAGCTGTTTTTT. Full variable domain (outside the CDR3, taken from reference TRBV5-1 and TRBJ2-2): KAGVTQTPRYLIKTRGQQVTLSCSPISGHRSVSWYQQTPGQGLQFLFEYFSETQRNKGNFPGRFSGRQFSNSRSEMNVSTLELGDSALYLCASSLAAGVAGELFFGEGSRLTVL.

In its sample, this clone was seen once. The rearrangement joins TRBV24-1 to TRBJ1-3; TRBD1 is a possible D gene (6 bases). Germline assignment: CDR1 KGHDR and CDR2 SFDVKD. CDR3 length equals 15 residues. Trimming removed 3 bases at V and 4 bases at J, with 12 bases between. The chain's CDR3 is CATSDTGTKGNTIYF. In DNA form, the CDR3 reads TGTGCCACCAGTGATACCGGGACAAAAGGAAACACCATATATTTT.

This clone showed up just a few times. This chain connects TRBV5-1 to TRBJ1-2, with D perhaps matching TRBD1 (6 bases). The germline V gene encodes CDR1 SGHRS and CDR2 YFSETQ. The CDR3 is made up of 15 amino acids. V was shortened by 5 bases and J by 3 bases, with 17 bases between the two germline ends. The chain's CDR3 is CASRPTGQPHYGYTF. The CDR3 region has the DNA TGCGCCAGCAGGCCTACAGGGCAACCCCACTATGGCTACACCTTC.

The genes are TRBV27 and TRBJ2-3; TRBD1 matches at 7 bases. Trimming at V came to 5 bases and at J to 2 bases, leaving 16 bases not matched to a gene. The CDR3 totals 18 residues. Germline V gene data show CDR1 as MNHEY and CDR2 as SMNVEV (reference sequence). CDR3 sequence reads: CASSRTRQGTTFTDTQYF. DNA for the CDR3: TGTGCCAGCAGTAGGACACGACAGGGAACCACCTTCACAGATACGCAGTATTTT.

V is TRBV6-1 and J is TRBJ1-6; a weak D match, TRBD1 (5 bases). The V end was cut by 2 bases, the J end by 8 bases, with 13 bases between. CDR3 size: 15 residues. The V gene's germline CDR1 is MNHNS and CDR2 SASEGT. The CDR3 protein is CASSELPARDSPLHF. CDR3 nucleotide sequence: TGTGCCAGCAGTGAACTTCCGGCCAGGGATTCACCCCTCCACTTT.

The V and J genes are TRBV6-5 and TRBJ2-3; TRBD2 is a possible D gene (5 bases). V was clipped by 2 bases and J by 3 bases, with 9 bases between them. CDR1 MNHEY and CDR2 SVGAGI come from the germline V gene. The CDR3 covers 14 residues. Written as DNA, the CDR3 is TGTGCCAGCAGTTACGAGTTAGCGACAGATACGCAGTATTTT. Translation gives CASSYELATDTQYF.

The genes are TRBV18 and TRBJ2-6; no definite D call. The CDR3 is made up of 15 amino acids. The germline CDR1 and CDR2 sequences are KGHSH and LQKENI. V lost 5 bases to trimming and J lost 2 bases, with 10 bases between them. CDR3 in DNA: TGTGCCAGCTCAAGCCCGCCGCCTGGGGCCAACGTCCTGACTTTC. Its translation: CASSSPPPGANVLTF.

This chain connects TRBV11-1 to TRBJ1-2, with a tentative D call TRBD1 (6 bases). CDR1 and CDR2 from the germline V gene are SGHAT and FQDESV (reference sequence). The V gene lost 4 bases and the J gene lost 1 base, with 10 bases spanning the gap. The CDR3 is made up of 14 amino acids. CDR3 protein: CASSSLQGNYGYTF. CDR3 nucleotide sequence: TGTGCCAGCAGCTCCCTACAGGGTAACTATGGCTACACCTTC.

J is TRBJ1-1 and V is TRBV27; a possible D gene is TRBD1 (6 bases). Germline V gives CDR1 MNHEY, CDR2 SMNVEV (reference sequence). Trimming stripped 8 bases from V and 4 bases from J, with 14 bases between. CDR3 length equals 13 residues. CDR3 nucleotide sequence: TGTGCCAGCCGGCCGGGGGGGGCCACTGAAGCTTTCTTT. Protein: CASRPGGATEAFF.

This chain joins TRBV18 and TRBJ1-5; D might be TRBD1 (5 bases). Germline loops: CDR1 KGHSH, CDR2 LQKENI. With 2 bases removed from V and 3 bases from J, the gap between germline ends came to 11 bases. There are 15 residues in the CDR3. CDR3 region: CASSPSGGNNQPQHF. CDR3 coding DNA: TGTGCCAGCTCACCATCCGGGGGAAACAATCAGCCCCAGCATTTT.

The rearrangement joins TRBV7-2 to TRBJ1-3, with unresolved D. Trimming shortened V by 5 bases and J by 3 bases, and 20 bases separated the two germline ends. The V gene's germline CDR1 is SGHTA and CDR2 FQGNSA. This CDR3 spans 17 amino acids. CDR3 loop: CASSVLVPSTSGNTIYF. CDR3 DNA: TGTGCCAGCAGCGTACTAGTCCCGTCGACCAGTGGAAACACCATATATTTT.

The chain employs TRBV6-5 and TRBJ2-7, with a weak D call TRBD1 (6 bases). CDR3 length: 13 amino acids. V lost 6 bases to trimming and J lost 2 bases, with 11 bases between them. CDR1 and CDR2 (germline): MNHEY, SVGAGI. This CDR3 reads CASRIGTTYEQYF. The CDR3 region has the DNA TGTGCCAGCAGGATCGGGACAACCTACGAGCAGTACTTC.

J is TRBJ2-2 and V is TRBV27, with TRBD1 identical over 8 bases. CDR3 length: 17 amino acids. Trimming removed 1 base from V and 6 bases from J; junction bases left unmatched: 10. Germline CDR1 and CDR2: MNHEY and SMNVEV (reference sequence). This CDR3 reads CASSLYFSGRGPGELFF. In nucleotides, the CDR3 is TGTGCCAGCAGTTTATACTTCTCGGGCAGGGGGCCCGGGGAGCTGTTTTTT.

The J gene is TRBJ2-1, the V gene TRBV19; 12 bases are a match to TRBD2. This CDR3 is 16 amino acids long. The germline V gene has CDR1 LNHDA and CDR2 SQIVND (reference sequence). V lost 1 base to trimming and J lost 7 bases; unmatched junction nucleotides: 5. The CDR3 nucleotides are TGTGCCAGTAGTATAGGTACTAGCGGGGGGCGTAATGAGCAGTTCTTC. Residues: CASSIGTSGGRNEQFF.

The gene calls are TRBV5-1 and TRBJ1-2; 8 positions agree with TRBD1. J was trimmed by 7 bases and V by 4 bases; bases with no gene match: 3. The CDR3 is made up of 12 amino acids. Germline CDR1 SGHRS, CDR2 YFSETQ. The CDR3 nucleotides read TGCGCCAGCAGCCTAGGACAGGGTGGCTACACCTTC. Its protein is CASSLGQGGYTF. Full variable domain (outside the CDR3, taken from reference TRBV5-1 and TRBJ1-2): KAGVTQTPRYLIKTRGQQVTLSCSPISGHRSVSWYQQTPGQGLQFLFEYFSETQRNKGNFPGRFSGRQFSNSRSEMNVSTLELGDSALYLCASSLGQGGYTFGSGTRLTVV.

The J gene is TRBJ1-1, the V gene TRBV9, with D possibly being TRBD1 (5 bases). CDR1 and CDR2 from the germline V gene are SGDLS and YYNGEE. Trimming took off 0 bases at V and 3 bases at J, with 18 bases between the two ends. The CDR3 has 17 residues. CDR3 amino acids: CASSVAAREVMDTEAFF. The CDR3 DNA reads TGTGCCAGCAGCGTAGCGGCCAGGGAGGTAATGGACACTGAAGCTTTCTTT.

The sample holds many counts of this clone. The chain employs TRBV18 and TRBJ2-2; 10 bases fit TRBD1. The CDR3 contains 17 residues. Germline assignment: CDR1 KGHSH and CDR2 LQKENI. J was trimmed by 5 bases and V by 1 base; bases with no gene match: 7. The CDR3 bases are TGTGCCAGCTCACCACATCCGGGACAGGGGATGACCGGGGAGCTGTTTTTT. Amino acids: CASSPHPGQGMTGELFF.

The CDR3 DNA reads TGCGCCAGCAGCTGGACCCCGGGACTCCAAGAGACCCAGTACTTC. Protein product: CASSWTPGLQETQYF. The chain uses TRBV5-1 and TRBJ2-5; D might be TRBD2 (6 bases). Between the trimmed V and J ends, which lost 3 bases and 1 base, there was a span of 13 bases. CDR3 length: 15 residues. Per the germline V gene, CDR1 is SGHRS and CDR2 is YFSETQ. Full variable domain (rest looked up from reference TRBV5-1 and TRBJ2-5): KAGVTQTPRYLIKTRGQQVTLSCSPISGHRSVSWYQQTPGQGLQFLFEYFSETQRNKGNFPGRFSGRQFSNSRSEMNVSTLELGDSALYLCASSWTPGLQETQYFGPGTRLLVL.

The chain is built from TRBV6-2 or TRBV6-3 and TRBJ2-2, with 9 bases that match TRBD2. Germline CDR1 is MNHEY and CDR2 is SVGEGT. J was trimmed by 5 bases and V by 2 bases; bases with no gene match: 9. This CDR3 comprises 17 residues. This CDR3 is CASSYPRGGAETGELFF. CDR3 coding DNA: TGTGCCAGCAGTTACCCCCGCGGGGGGGCGGAAACCGGGGAGCTGTTTTTT.

This clone appeared many times. The gene calls are TRBV9 and TRBJ2-5, with 11 bases fitting TRBD2. This CDR3 has 13 residues. CDR1 and CDR2 (germline): SGDLS, YYNGEE. V dropped 1 base and J dropped 10; count of bases not matched to a gene: 3. CDR3 nucleotide sequence: TGTGCCAGCAGCGTATCTAGCGGGGGGTACCAGTACTTC. This sequence encodes CASSVSSGGYQYF.